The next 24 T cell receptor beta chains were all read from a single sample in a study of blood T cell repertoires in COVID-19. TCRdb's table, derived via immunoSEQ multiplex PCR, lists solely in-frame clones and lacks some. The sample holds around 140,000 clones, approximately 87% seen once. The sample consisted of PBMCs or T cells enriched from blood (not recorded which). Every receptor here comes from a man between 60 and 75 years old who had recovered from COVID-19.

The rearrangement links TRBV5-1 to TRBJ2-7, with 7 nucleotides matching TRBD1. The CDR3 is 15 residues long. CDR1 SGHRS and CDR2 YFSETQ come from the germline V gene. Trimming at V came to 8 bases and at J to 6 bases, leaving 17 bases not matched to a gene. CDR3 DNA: TGCGCCAGTGCTCCAACCGGGACAGCCCTTCGCGAGCAGTACTTC. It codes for CASAPTGTALREQYF.

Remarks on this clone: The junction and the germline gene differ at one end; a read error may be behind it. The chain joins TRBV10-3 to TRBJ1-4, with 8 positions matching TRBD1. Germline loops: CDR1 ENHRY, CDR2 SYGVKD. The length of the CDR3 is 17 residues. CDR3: CATSIRGLTATNEKLFF. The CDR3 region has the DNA TGTGCCACCAGTATCAGGGGGCTAACCGCAACTAATGAAAAACTGTTTTTT.

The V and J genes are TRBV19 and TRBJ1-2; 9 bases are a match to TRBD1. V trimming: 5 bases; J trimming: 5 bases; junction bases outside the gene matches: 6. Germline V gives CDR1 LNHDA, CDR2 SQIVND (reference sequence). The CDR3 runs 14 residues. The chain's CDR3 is CASSRQGDSYGYTF. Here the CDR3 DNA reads TGTGCCAGTAGTCGACAGGGGGATTCTTATGGCTACACCTTC.

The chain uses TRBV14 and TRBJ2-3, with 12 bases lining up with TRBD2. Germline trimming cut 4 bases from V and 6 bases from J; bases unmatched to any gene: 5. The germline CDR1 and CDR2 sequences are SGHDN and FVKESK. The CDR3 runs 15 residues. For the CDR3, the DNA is TGTGCCAGCAGCCTTCGACTAGCGGGAGTGGATACGCAGTATTTT. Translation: CASSLRLAGVDTQYF.

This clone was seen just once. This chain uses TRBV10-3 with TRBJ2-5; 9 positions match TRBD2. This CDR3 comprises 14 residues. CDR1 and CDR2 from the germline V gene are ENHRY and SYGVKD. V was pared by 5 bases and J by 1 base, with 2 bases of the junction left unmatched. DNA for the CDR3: TGTGCCATCAGTCCGCGGGGGGGCCAAGAGACCCAGTACTTC. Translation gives CAISPRGGQETQYF.

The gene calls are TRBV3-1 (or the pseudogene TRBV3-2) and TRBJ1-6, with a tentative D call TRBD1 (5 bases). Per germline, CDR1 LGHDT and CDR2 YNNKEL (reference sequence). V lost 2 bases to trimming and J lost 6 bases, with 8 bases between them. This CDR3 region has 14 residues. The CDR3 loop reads CASSQLGVNSPLHF. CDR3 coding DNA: TGTGCCAGCAGCCAACTAGGGGTTAATTCACCCCTCCACTTT.

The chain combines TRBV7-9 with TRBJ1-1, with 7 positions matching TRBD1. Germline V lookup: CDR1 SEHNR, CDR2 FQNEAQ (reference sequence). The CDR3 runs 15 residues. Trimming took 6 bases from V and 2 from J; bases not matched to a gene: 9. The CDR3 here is CASSSIDRVNTEAFF. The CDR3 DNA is TGTGCCAGCAGTTCTATTGACAGGGTCAACACTGAAGCTTTCTTT.

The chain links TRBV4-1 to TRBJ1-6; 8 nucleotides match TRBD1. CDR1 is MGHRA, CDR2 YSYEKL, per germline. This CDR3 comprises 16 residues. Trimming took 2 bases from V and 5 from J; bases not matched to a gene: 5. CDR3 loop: CASSQRSTGDNSPLHF. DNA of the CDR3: TGCGCCAGCAGCCAACGGTCGACAGGGGATAATTCACCCCTCCACTTT.

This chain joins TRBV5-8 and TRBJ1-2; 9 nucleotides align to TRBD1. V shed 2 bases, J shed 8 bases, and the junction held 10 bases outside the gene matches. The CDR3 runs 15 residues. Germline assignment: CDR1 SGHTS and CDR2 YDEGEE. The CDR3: CASSFEDRGGRGYTF. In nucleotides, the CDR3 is TGTGCCAGCAGCTTCGAGGACAGGGGAGGAAGGGGCTACACCTTC.

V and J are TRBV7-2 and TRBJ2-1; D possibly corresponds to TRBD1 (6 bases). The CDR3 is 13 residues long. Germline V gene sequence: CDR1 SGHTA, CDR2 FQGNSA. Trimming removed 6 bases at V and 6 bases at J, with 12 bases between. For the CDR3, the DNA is TGTGCCAGCAGTCCGACGACAGGCAATGAGCAGTTCTTC. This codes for CASSPTTGNEQFF. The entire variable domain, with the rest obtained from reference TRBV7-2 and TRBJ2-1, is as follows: GAGVSQSPSNKVTEKGKDVELRCDPISGHTALYWYRQSLGQGLEFLIYFQGNSAPDKSGLPSDRFSAERTGGSVSTLTIQRTQQEDSAVYLCASSPTTGNEQFFGPGTRLTVL.

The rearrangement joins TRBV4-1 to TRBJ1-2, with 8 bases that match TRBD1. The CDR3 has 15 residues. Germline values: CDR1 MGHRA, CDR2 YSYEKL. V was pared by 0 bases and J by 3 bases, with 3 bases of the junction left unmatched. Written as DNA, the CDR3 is TGCGCCAGCAGCCAAGAAGGCAGGGGGCACTATGGCTACACCTTC. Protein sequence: CASSQEGRGHYGYTF.

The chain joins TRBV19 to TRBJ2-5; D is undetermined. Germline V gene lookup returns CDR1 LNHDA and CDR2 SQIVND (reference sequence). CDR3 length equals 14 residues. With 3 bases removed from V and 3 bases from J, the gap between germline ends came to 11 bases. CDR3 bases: TGTGCCAGTAGTATGTCAGGTTCGAAAGAGACCCAGTACTTC. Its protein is CASSMSGSKETQYF.

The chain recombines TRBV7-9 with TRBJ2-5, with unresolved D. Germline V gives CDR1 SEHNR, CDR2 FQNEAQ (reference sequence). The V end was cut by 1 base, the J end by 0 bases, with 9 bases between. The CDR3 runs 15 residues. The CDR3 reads CASSLERRNQETQYF. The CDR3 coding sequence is TGTGCCAGCAGCTTAGAGCGCCGGAACCAAGAGACCCAGTACTTC.

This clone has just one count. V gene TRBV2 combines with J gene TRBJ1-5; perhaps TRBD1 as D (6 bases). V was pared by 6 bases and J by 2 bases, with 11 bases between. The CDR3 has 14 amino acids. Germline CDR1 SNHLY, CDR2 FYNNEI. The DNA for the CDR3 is TGTGCCAGCAGACCGGGACAACGCAATCAGCCCCAGCATTTT. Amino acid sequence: CASRPGQRNQPQHF.

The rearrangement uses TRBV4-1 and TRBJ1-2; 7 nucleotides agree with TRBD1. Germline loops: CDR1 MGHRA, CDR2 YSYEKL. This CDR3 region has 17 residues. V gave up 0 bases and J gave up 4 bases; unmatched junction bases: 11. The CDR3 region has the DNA TGCGCCAGCAGCCAAGATAGGAGGGACAGATACCTCTATGGCTACACCTTC. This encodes CASSQDRRDRYLYGYTF.

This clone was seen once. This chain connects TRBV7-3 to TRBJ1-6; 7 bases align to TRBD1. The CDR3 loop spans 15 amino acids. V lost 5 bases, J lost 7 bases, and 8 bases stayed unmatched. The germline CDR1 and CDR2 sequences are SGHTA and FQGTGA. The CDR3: CASSPTGWGNSPLHF. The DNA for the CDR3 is TGTGCCAGCAGCCCGACAGGGTGGGGCAATTCACCCCTCCACTTT.

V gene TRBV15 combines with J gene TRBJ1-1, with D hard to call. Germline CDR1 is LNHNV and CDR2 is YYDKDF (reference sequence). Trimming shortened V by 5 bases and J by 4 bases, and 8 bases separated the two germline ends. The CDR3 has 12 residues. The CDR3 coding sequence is TGTGCCACCAGCCGACATCTCACTGAAGCTTTCTTT. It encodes CATSRHLTEAFF.

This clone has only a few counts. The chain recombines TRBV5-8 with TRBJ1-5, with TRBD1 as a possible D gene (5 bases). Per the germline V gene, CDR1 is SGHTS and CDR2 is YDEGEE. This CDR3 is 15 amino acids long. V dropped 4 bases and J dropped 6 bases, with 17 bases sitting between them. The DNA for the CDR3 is TGTGCCAGCAGCACCTACCGGCAGGGTAGTCAGCCCCAGCATTTT. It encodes CASSTYRQGSQPQHF.

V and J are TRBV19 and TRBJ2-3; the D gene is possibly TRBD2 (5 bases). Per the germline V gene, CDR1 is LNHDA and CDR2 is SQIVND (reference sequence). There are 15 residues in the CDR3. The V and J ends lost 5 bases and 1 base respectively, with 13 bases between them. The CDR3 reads CASSLGPGGTDTQYF. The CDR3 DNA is TGTGCCAGTAGTTTAGGACCCGGGGGCACAGATACGCAGTATTTT.

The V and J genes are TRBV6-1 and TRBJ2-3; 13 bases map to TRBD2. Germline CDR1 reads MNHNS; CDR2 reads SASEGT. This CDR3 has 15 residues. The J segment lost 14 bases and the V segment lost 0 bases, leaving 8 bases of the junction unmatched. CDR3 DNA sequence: TGTGCCAGCAGTGAAGCTTTAACTAGCGGGGGGGAAGTGTATTTT. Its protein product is CASSEALTSGGEVYF.

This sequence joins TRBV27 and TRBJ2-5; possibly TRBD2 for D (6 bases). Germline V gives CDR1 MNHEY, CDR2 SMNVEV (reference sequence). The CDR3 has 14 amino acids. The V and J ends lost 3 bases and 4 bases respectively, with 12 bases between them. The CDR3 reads CASSLSLARETQYF. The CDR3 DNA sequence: TGTGCCAGCAGTTTGTCGCTAGCGAGAGAGACCCAGTACTTC.

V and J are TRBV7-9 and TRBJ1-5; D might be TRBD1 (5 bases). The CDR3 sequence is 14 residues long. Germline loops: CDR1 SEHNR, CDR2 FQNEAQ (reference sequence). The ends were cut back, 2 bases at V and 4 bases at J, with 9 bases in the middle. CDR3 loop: CASSLSNRNQPQHF. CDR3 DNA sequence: TGTGCCAGCAGCTTAAGTAACAGGAATCAGCCCCAGCATTTT.

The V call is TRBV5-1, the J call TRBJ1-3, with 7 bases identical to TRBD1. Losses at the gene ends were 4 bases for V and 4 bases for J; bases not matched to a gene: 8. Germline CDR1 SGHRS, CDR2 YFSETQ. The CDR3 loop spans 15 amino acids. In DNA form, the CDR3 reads TGCGCCAGCAGCACACAGGGGACTCAAGGAAACACCATATATTTT. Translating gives CASSTQGTQGNTIYF.

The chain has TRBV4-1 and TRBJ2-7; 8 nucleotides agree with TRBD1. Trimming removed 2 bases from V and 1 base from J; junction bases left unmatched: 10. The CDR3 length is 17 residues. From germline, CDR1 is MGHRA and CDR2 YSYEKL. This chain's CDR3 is CASSQYLGQGVSYEQYF. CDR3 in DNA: TGCGCCAGCAGCCAATACTTAGGACAGGGTGTTTCCTACGAGCAGTACTTC.